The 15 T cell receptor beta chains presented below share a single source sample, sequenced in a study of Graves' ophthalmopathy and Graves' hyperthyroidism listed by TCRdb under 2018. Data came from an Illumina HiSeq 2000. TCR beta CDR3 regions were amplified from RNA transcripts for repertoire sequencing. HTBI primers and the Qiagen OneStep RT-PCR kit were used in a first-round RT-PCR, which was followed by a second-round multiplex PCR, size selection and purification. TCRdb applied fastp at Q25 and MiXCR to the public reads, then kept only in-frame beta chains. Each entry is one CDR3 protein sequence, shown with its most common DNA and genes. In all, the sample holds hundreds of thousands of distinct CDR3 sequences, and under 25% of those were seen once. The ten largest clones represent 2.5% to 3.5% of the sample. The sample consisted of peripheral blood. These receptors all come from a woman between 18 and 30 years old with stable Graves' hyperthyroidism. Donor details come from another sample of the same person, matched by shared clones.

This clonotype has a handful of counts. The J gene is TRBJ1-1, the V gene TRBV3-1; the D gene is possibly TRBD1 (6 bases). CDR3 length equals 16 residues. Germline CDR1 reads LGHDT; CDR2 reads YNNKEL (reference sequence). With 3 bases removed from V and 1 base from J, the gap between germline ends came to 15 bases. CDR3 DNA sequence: TGTGCCAGCAGCCACCACCGTTCGGGGGCGAACACTGAAGCTTTCTTT. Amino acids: CASSHHRSGANTEAFF.

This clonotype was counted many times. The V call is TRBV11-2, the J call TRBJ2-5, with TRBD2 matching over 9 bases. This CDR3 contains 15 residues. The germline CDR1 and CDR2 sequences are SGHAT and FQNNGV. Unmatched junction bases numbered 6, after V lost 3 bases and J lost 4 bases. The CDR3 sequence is CASSFGLAPAETQYF. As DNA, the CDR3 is TGTGCCAGCAGCTTCGGACTAGCGCCCGCAGAGACCCAGTACTTC.

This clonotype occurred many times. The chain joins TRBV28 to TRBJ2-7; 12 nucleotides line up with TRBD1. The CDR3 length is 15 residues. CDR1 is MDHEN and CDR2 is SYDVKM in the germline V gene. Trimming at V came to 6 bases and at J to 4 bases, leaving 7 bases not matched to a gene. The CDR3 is CASSRLGQGAYEQYF. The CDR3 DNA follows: TGTGCCAGCAGCCGTTTGGGACAGGGGGCATACGAGCAGTACTTC.

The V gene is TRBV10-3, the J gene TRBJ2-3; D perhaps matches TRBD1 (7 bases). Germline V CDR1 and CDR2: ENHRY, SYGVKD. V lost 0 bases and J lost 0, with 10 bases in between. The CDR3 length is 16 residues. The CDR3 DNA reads TGTGCCATCAGTGAGTCGGAGGGACAGAGCACAGATACGCAGTATTTT. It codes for CAISESEGQSTDTQYF.

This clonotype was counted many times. This CDR3 reads CASSPTQGHNQPQHF. The CDR3 DNA reads TGCGCCAGCAGTCCCACACAGGGCCACAATCAGCCCCAGCATTTT. The rearrangement uses TRBV4-1 and TRBJ1-5, with D possibly matching TRBD1 (6 bases). Trimming left V 6 bases short and J 3 bases short, with 15 bases between. Germline CDR1 and CDR2: MGHRA and YSYEKL. The CDR3 has 15 amino acids.

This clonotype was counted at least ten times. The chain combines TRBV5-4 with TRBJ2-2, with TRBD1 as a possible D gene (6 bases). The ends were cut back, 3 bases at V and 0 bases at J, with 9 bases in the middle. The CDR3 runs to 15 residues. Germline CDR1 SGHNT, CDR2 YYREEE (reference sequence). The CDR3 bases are TGTGCCAGCAGCTCCCGGACAGCGAACACCGGGGAGCTGTTTTTT. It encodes CASSSRTANTGELFF. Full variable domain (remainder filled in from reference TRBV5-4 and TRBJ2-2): ETGVTQSPTHLIKTRGQQVTLRCSSQSGHNTVSWYQQALGQGPQFIFQYYREEENGRGNFPPRFSGLQFPNYSSELNVNALELDDSALYLCASSSRTANTGELFFGEGSRLTVL.

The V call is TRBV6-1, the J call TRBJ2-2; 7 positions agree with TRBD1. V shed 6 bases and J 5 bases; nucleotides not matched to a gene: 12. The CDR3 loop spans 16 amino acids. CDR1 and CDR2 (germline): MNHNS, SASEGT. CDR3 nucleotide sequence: TGTGCCAGCAGCGAGAACCAACAGGGGTGGACCGGGGAGCTGTTTTTT. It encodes CASSENQQGWTGELFF.

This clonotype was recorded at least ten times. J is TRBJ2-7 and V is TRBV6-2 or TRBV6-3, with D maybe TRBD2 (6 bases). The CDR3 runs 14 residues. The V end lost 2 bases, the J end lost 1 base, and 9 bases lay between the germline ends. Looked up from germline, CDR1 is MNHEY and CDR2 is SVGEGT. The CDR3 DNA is TGTGCCAGCAGTTACCGGGACTGGTCCTACGAGCAGTACTTC. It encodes CASSYRDWSYEQYF.

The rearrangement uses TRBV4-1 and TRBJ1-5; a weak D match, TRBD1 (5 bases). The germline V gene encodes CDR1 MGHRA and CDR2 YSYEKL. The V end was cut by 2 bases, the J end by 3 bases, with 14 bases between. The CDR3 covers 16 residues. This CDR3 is CASSQYGGGLNQPQHF. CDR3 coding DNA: TGCGCCAGCAGCCAATACGGGGGAGGGCTCAATCAGCCCCAGCATTTT.

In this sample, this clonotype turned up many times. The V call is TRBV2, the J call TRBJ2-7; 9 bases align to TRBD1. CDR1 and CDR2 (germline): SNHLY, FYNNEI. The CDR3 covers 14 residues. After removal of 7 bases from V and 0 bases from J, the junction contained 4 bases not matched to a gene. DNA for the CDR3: TGTGCCAGCACTCGGGACAGGGACTCCTACGAGCAGTACTTC. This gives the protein CASTRDRDSYEQYF. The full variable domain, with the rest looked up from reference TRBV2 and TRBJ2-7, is EPEVTQTPSHQVTQMGQEVILRCVPISNHLYFYWYRQILGQKVEFLVSFYNNEISEKSEIFDDQFSVERPDGSNFTLKIRSTKLEDSAMYFCASTRDRDSYEQYFGPGTRLTVT.

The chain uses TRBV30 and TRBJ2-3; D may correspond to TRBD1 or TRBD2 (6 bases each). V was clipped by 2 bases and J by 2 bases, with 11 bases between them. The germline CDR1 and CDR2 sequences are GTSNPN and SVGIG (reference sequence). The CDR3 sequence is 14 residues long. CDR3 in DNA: TGTGCCTGGAGTCGAAGGGGGGCCACAGATACGCAGTATTTT. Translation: CAWSRRGATDTQYF.

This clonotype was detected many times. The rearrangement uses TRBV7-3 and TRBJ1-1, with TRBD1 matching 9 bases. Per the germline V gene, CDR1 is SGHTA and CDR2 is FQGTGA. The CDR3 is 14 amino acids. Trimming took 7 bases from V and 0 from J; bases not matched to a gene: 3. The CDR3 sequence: CASKGTGLNTEAFF. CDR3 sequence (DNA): TGTGCCAGCAAGGGGACAGGGCTGAACACTGAAGCTTTCTTT.

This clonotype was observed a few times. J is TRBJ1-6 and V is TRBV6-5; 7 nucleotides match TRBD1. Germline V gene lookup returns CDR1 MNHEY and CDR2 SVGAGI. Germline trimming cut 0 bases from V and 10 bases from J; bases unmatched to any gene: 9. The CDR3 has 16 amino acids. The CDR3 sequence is CASSYSTGSSRSPLHF. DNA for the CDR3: TGTGCCAGCAGTTACTCGACAGGGTCCAGCCGGTCACCCCTCCACTTT.

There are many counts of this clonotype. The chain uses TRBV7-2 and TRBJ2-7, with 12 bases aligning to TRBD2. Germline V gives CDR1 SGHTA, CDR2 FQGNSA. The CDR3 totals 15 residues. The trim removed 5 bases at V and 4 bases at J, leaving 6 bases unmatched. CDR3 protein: CASSETSGRGYEQYF. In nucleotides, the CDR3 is TGTGCCAGCAGCGAGACTAGCGGGAGAGGGTACGAGCAGTACTTC.

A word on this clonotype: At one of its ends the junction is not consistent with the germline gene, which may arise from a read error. This CDR3 reads CASSLLKAGTSYNEKFF. The CDR3 nucleotides read TGCGCCAGCAGCTTGCTCAAGGCAGGGACCTCCTACAATGAGAAGTTCTTC. The chain links TRBV5-1 to TRBJ2-1; D possibly matches TRBD1 or TRBD2 (5 bases each). This CDR3 region has 17 residues. CDR1 is SGHRS, CDR2 YFSETQ, per germline.